This T cell receptor beta chain was captured by sequencing in a study of cytomegalovirus exposure and HLA in healthy donors. Primers for the PCR totalled 60 Vbeta and 13 Jbeta. Per the study methods: An analysis that came later counted some 80 million unique TCR beta chains, approximately 12 million shared. Sequencing used immunoSEQ multiplex PCR; TCRdb keeps in-frame clones, though not all of them. That table furnishes V, J and clone size, whereas the DNA furnished D and trimming. The sample contains approximately 95,000 clones, around 80% of which appear only once. The germline V gene encodes CDR1 LNHDA and CDR2 SQIVND (reference sequence). CDR3 length: 13 amino acids. V gave up 5 bases and J gave up 2 bases, with 9 bases separating them.

Sequencing was done on a sample of PBMCs. The V and J genes are TRBV19 and TRBJ1-2; D unresolved. This TCR derives from a man aged 18-30 years in good health and CMV-seropositive. The CDR3 reads CASSLMLNYGYTF. CDR3 nucleotide sequence: TGTGCCAGTAGTTTAATGCTAAACTATGGCTACACCTTC.